The 13 T cell receptor beta chains below come from one sample, sequenced in a study of identical twins. TCRdb independently ran MiXCR on the 5' RACE reads; one entry per CDR3 protein. The repertoire has 500,000 to 600,000 distinct CDR3 sequences, 22% of them found once; the top ten carry around 0.9%. The same sample was also studied in work on T cells expressing NK-cell markers.

Sequencing input: CD4+ T cells sorted from blood. The source of these receptors is a woman between 18 and 29 years old in good health.

This clonotype was counted at least ten times. The chain has TRBV12-3 or TRBV12-4 and TRBJ1-5, with TRBD1 identical over 8 bases. The CDR3 totals 14 residues. Trimming took 5 bases from V and 3 from J; bases not matched to a gene: 3. The CDR3 here is CASSGTGLNQPQHF. CDR3 coding DNA: TGTGCCAGCAGTGGGACAGGACTCAATCAGCCCCAGCATTTT.

Many counts were recorded for this clonotype. The rearrangement joins TRBV7-2 to TRBJ1-1, with a weak D call TRBD1 (5 bases). Germline V CDR1 and CDR2: SGHTA, FQGNSA. Trimming took 4 bases from V and 4 from J, leaving 10 bases between them. The length of the CDR3 is 13 residues. The DNA for the CDR3 is TGTGCCAGCAGCTATGACAGATCCACTGAAGCTTTCTTT. Translated, it gives CASSYDRSTEAFF.

V is TRBV5-6 and J is TRBJ2-4; 9 bases map to TRBD1. J lost 7 bases, V lost 6 bases, and 5 bases had no gene match. The CDR3 is 13 amino acids. Germline CDR1 reads SGHDT; CDR2 reads YYEEEE. CDR3 DNA: TGTGCCAGCAAGACAGGGGGACTCAACATTCAGTACTTC. It codes for CASKTGGLNIQYF.

The chain uses TRBV6-5 and TRBJ1-1; the D is unclear. The V gene lost 0 bases and the J gene lost 4 bases, with 15 bases spanning the gap. The CDR3 is 16 amino acids. Germline CDR1 is MNHEY and CDR2 is SVGAGI. In DNA, the CDR3 is TGTGCCAGCAGTTACTCTAGACAATCAGCTGGCACTGAAGCTTTCTTT. The encoded protein is CASSYSRQSAGTEAFF.

This clonotype was seen a few times. The V gene is TRBV5-1, the J gene TRBJ2-7, with a tentative D call TRBD1 (5 bases). The CDR3 has 14 residues. The germline V gene has CDR1 SGHRS and CDR2 YFSETQ. The ends were cut back, 3 bases at V and 7 bases at J, with 17 bases in the middle. The CDR3 bases are TGCGCCAGCAGCTCGCCAGGGCCCTACCGGGAGCAGTACTTC. This sequence encodes CASSSPGPYREQYF.

The chain recombines TRBV4-1 with TRBJ2-7, with 7 bases aligning to TRBD1. V gave up 3 bases and J gave up 5 bases; unmatched junction bases: 10. This CDR3 has 15 residues. The germline V gene has CDR1 MGHRA and CDR2 YSYEKL. CDR3 nucleotides: TGCGCCAGCAGCCAGGCCCGGGACAGCGCGGACGAGCAGTACTTC. Translation gives CASSQARDSADEQYF.

The chain uses TRBV9 and TRBJ2-1; a possible D gene is TRBD1 (6 bases). The length of the CDR3 is 14 residues. V was trimmed by 4 bases and J by 10 bases, leaving 18 bases between them. Germline V gene data show CDR1 as SGDLS and CDR2 as YYNGEE. The CDR3 loop reads CASSRRDTKHEQFF. The DNA for the CDR3 is TGTGCCAGCAGCCGACGGGACACCAAACACGAGCAGTTCTTC.

V gene TRBV10-3 combines with J gene TRBJ2-5; 8 nucleotides align to TRBD2. Germline CDR1 is ENHRY and CDR2 is SYGVKD. CDR3 length: 12 residues. The junction had 7 bases not matched to a gene; V was cut back by 10 bases and J by 6 bases. The CDR3, as DNA: TGTGCCACGGGGGGGGGAGCGAAGACCCAGTACTTC. This encodes CATGGGAKTQYF.

V and J are TRBV2 and TRBJ2-2, with 7 bases aligning to TRBD1. CDR1 is SNHLY and CDR2 is FYNNEI in the germline V gene. CDR3 size: 17 residues. The trim removed 4 bases at V and 0 bases at J, leaving 8 bases unmatched. The CDR3 nucleotides are TGTGCCAGCAGTGTAAGAGGGGACAGAGCGAACACCGGGGAGCTGTTTTTT. Amino acids: CASSVRGDRANTGELFF.

V and J are TRBV6-1 and TRBJ1-4; D is unresolved. V was clipped by 6 bases and J by 8 bases, with 13 bases between them. Germline V gene lookup returns CDR1 MNHNS and CDR2 SASEGT. The CDR3 extends over 13 amino acids. The CDR3 nucleotides are TGTGCCAGCAGCAATAGGGCCCGAGAAAAACTGTTTTTT. Translation gives CASSNRAREKLFF.

V and J are TRBV6-1 and TRBJ2-1; D gene unclear. Per germline, CDR1 MNHNS and CDR2 SASEGT. V gave up 6 bases and J gave up 9 bases, with 18 bases separating them. CDR3 length equals 14 residues. CDR3 loop: CASRPPSWAGEQFF. CDR3 bases: TGTGCCAGCAGACCCCCCTCGTGGGCTGGTGAGCAGTTCTTC.

V gene TRBV7-9 combines with J gene TRBJ2-1, with 8 nucleotides matching TRBD2. CDR1 is SEHNR, CDR2 FQNEAQ, per germline (reference sequence). The CDR3 is 15 amino acids. V lost 5 bases, J lost 5 bases, and 8 bases stayed unmatched. Written as DNA, the CDR3 is TGTGCCAGCAGCCTCGACGCGGGGGGAAACAATGAGCAGTTCTTC. It encodes CASSLDAGGNNEQFF.

The rearrangement uses TRBV18 and TRBJ1-5; D is possibly TRBD1 (6 bases). V shed 3 bases and J shed 0 bases, with 15 bases lying between them. In germline, CDR1 is KGHSH, CDR2 LQKENI. The CDR3 totals 17 residues. The CDR3 DNA reads as TGTGCCAGCTCACCCTACTTTCAGGGGAATAGCAATCAGCCCCAGCATTTT. Its protein is CASSPYFQGNSNQPQHF.